The 30 T cell receptor beta chains in this list originate from one sample, sequenced in a study of control samples from healthy donors and cancer patients. TCRdb's table, derived via immunoSEQ multiplex PCR, lists solely in-frame clones and lacks some. The profile shows about 61,000 clones, around 91% of them singletons. Material for sequencing was PBMCs. These receptors all come from a man aged 60-69 years with colorectal cancer.

This clone was recorded a few times. The V call is TRBV7-2, the J call TRBJ2-7; either TRBD1 or TRBD2 may fit D (6 bases each). V was clipped by 5 bases and J by 6 bases, with 17 bases between them. Germline V lookup: CDR1 SGHTA, CDR2 FQGNSA. The CDR3 totals 14 residues. The CDR3 reads CASSPRSGGREQYF. The DNA for the CDR3 is TGTGCCAGCAGCCCGCGGTCCGGGGGCCGCGAGCAGTACTTC.

J is TRBJ2-7 and V is TRBV7-9; D may be TRBD1 (6 bases). Germline CDR1 SEHNR, CDR2 FQNEAQ (reference sequence). This CDR3 has 13 amino acids. V shed 11 bases and J shed 3 bases, with 17 bases lying between them. The CDR3 spells CASQGGQNYEQYF. In DNA, the CDR3 is TGTGCCTCCCAAGGCGGACAGAACTACGAGCAGTACTTC.

The V and J genes are TRBV6-2 or TRBV6-3 and TRBJ1-1; 8 positions match TRBD1. This CDR3 spans 16 amino acids. The V gene end was trimmed by 2 bases and the J gene end by 0 bases; junction bases not matched to a gene: 5. CDR1 is MNHEY, CDR2 SVGEGT, per germline. In DNA form, the CDR3 reads TGTGCCAGCAGTTACGGCAGGGGGCCTATGAACACTGAAGCTTTCTTT. Encoded protein: CASSYGRGPMNTEAFF.

This rearrangement joins TRBV9 to TRBJ2-2; 7 bases align to TRBD1. The CDR3 has 15 amino acids. J gave up 6 bases and V 0 bases, and 5 bases lay outside the gene matches. Looked up from germline, CDR1 is SGDLS and CDR2 is YYNGEE. DNA of the CDR3: TGTGCCAGCAGCGTAGGGGGGACAGAGCCCGGGGAGCTGTTTTTT. Encoded protein: CASSVGGTEPGELFF. Full variable domain (outside the CDR3, taken from reference TRBV9 and TRBJ2-2): DSGVTQTPKHLITATGQRVTLRCSPRSGDLSVYWYQQSLDQGLQFLIQYYNGEERAKGNILERFSAQQFPDLHSELNLSSLELGDSALYFCASSVGGTEPGELFFGEGSRLTVL.

CDR3 nucleotide sequence: TGTGCCAGCAGCCGGACAGGGGAGGCTGGCACCGGGGAGCTGTTTTTT. This translates into CASSRTGEAGTGELFF. The chain uses TRBV7-2 and TRBJ2-2, with 9 bases fitting TRBD1. Germline CDR1 SGHTA, CDR2 FQGNSA. The CDR3 sequence is 16 residues long. V shed 5 bases and J 4 bases; nucleotides not matched to a gene: 8.

V and J are TRBV5-6 and TRBJ1-2, with D possibly being TRBD1 (6 bases). V lost 4 bases, J lost 4 bases, and 14 bases lay in between. This CDR3 spans 14 amino acids. From germline, CDR1 is SGHDT and CDR2 YYEEEE. The CDR3 DNA is TGTGCCAGCAGCCTCAGGGGACCCGGCTATGGCTACACCTTC. It encodes CASSLRGPGYGYTF.

This chain joins TRBV5-4 and TRBJ2-2, with D perhaps TRBD1 or TRBD2 (5 bases each). Germline V gene lookup returns CDR1 SGHNT and CDR2 YYREEE (reference sequence). Deletions cut 4 bases from V and 2 bases from J, with 15 bases between. The CDR3 is 16 residues long. CDR3 sequence: CASSHPGWGNTGELFF. The CDR3 DNA is TGTGCCAGCAGCCACCCGGGGTGGGGCAACACCGGGGAGCTGTTTTTT.

The chain recombines TRBV19 with TRBJ1-4; D is unresolved. The CDR3 length is 14 residues. V lost 7 bases and J lost 7, with 16 bases in between. CDR1 and CDR2 from the germline V gene are LNHDA and SQIVND (reference sequence). The CDR3 nucleotides are TGTGCCAGTAAGGCGCAGGCCTGGGGTGAAAAACTGTTTTTT. Protein sequence: CASKAQAWGEKLFF. Full variable domain (outside the CDR3, taken from reference TRBV19 and TRBJ1-4): DGGITQSPKYLFRKEGQNVTLSCEQNLNHDAMYWYRQDPGQGLRLIYYSQIVNDFQKGDIAEGYSVSREKKESFPLTVTSAQKNPTAFYLCASKAQAWGEKLFFGSGTQLSVL.

Turning to this clone: Mismatch with germline at one junction end may stem from a read error. The gene calls are TRBV11-2 and TRBJ2-5; the D gene is possibly TRBD2 (5 bases). This CDR3 is built from 13 residues. Germline V gene sequence: CDR1 SGHAT, CDR2 FQNNGV. CDR3 residues: CASSFRLRETRYF. As DNA, the CDR3 is TGTGCCAGCAGCTTTAGATTAAGGGAGACCCGGTACTTC.

The rearrangement joins TRBV6-1 to TRBJ2-7, with TRBD1 identical over 7 bases. With 3 bases clipped from V and 4 bases from J, the junction kept 12 bases outside the gene matches. This CDR3 region has 16 residues. CDR1 and CDR2 from the germline V gene are MNHNS and SASEGT. This chain's CDR3 is CASSDFKAGGWYEQYF. CDR3 DNA sequence: TGTGCCAGCAGTGACTTTAAGGCAGGGGGATGGTACGAGCAGTACTTC.

V and J are TRBV5-6 and TRBJ2-7; D may match TRBD1 or TRBD2 (5 bases each). Germline V gene sequence: CDR1 SGHDT, CDR2 YYEEEE. The CDR3 loop spans 15 amino acids. The V and J ends lost 4 bases and 5 bases respectively, with 19 bases between them. The CDR3 DNA sequence: TGTGCCAGCAGCAGCAGTTCAGGGAGAGTACACGAGCAGTACTTC. Amino acid sequence: CASSSSSGRVHEQYF.

A few counts support this clone. The chain joins TRBV5-1 to TRBJ1-3; D not resolved. CDR1 and CDR2 from the germline V gene are SGHRS and YFSETQ. The CDR3 is 15 amino acids. Trimming cost V 5 bases and J 2 bases, with 14 bases left between them. CDR3 sequence reads: CASRPTTVPGNTIYF. In DNA, the CDR3 is TGCGCCAGCAGACCAACGACGGTGCCTGGAAACACCATATATTTT.

This clone was seen a single time. The chain has TRBV10-3 and TRBJ1-6; the D gene is possibly TRBD1 (6 bases). The CDR3 contains 13 residues. In germline, CDR1 is ENHRY, CDR2 SYGVKD. The ends were cut back, 10 bases at V and 8 bases at J, with 15 bases in the middle. CDR3 sequence reads: CATTGGADSPLHF. The CDR3 DNA reads as TGTGCCACCACCGGGGGGGCAGATTCACCCCTCCACTTT.

The rearrangement uses TRBV7-9 and TRBJ2-5; 11 positions match TRBD1. The junction had 9 bases not matched to a gene; V was cut back by 5 bases and J by 1 base. This CDR3 comprises 17 residues. Germline loops: CDR1 SEHNR, CDR2 FQNEAQ (reference sequence). The CDR3 loop is CASSPRTGGSFQETQYF. Here the CDR3 DNA reads TGTGCCAGCAGCCCACGGACAGGGGGCTCCTTCCAAGAGACCCAGTACTTC.

This clone was detected only a few times. The DNA for the CDR3 is TGTGCCAGCAGCGTAGAGCGGGGGGCCACAGATACGCAGTATTTT. Its translation is CASSVERGATDTQYF. The chain combines TRBV9 with TRBJ2-3, with 9 bases lining up with TRBD2. With V trimmed by 0 bases and J by 2 bases, 1 base remained unmatched. The germline gives CDR1 SGDLS, CDR2 YYNGEE. The CDR3 is 15 residues long.

The chain couples TRBV18 to TRBJ2-1; D unresolved. The CDR3 loop spans 16 amino acids. Germline V CDR1 and CDR2: KGHSH, LQKENI. Between the trimmed V and J ends, which lost 8 bases and 0 bases, there was a span of 17 bases. The CDR3 is CASQDSGSSSYNEQFF. For the CDR3, the DNA is TGTGCCAGCCAAGACTCGGGCTCAAGCTCCTACAATGAGCAGTTCTTC.

The chain uses TRBV21-1 and TRBJ2-7; the tabulated D call, TRBD1, remains unverified against the DNA. TRBV21-1 is tagged as a pseudogene. CDR3 length: 12 residues. CDR3 protein: CASKQTPYEQYF. In DNA, the CDR3 is TGTGCCAGCAAGCAGACACCCTACGAGCAGTACTTC.

The chain carries TRBV13 and TRBJ2-7; D is unclear. This CDR3 contains 12 residues. V dropped 0 bases and J dropped 4 bases, with 4 bases sitting between them. Germline V gene lookup returns CDR1 PRHDT and CDR2 FYEKMQ (reference sequence). CDR3 coding DNA: TGTGCCAGCAGCTTAGGGTCGTACGAGCAGTACTTC. It encodes CASSLGSYEQYF.

The rearrangement uses TRBV28 and TRBJ1-4, with D tentatively TRBD1 (5 bases). Trimming stripped 6 bases from V and 0 bases from J, with 14 bases between. This CDR3 region has 16 residues. Per germline, CDR1 MDHEN and CDR2 SYDVKM. In DNA form, the CDR3 reads TGTGCCAGCAGGACACATAGACAGACAACTAATGAAAAACTGTTTTTT. It yields the protein CASRTHRQTTNEKLFF.

The chain couples TRBV18 to TRBJ1-1; the match to TRBD1 covers 8 bases. In germline, CDR1 is KGHSH, CDR2 LQKENI. Trimming cost V 0 bases and J 5 bases; bases outside gene matches: 5. The CDR3 is 15 residues long. The CDR3 protein is CASSPPDRVETEAFF. The CDR3 DNA reads as TGTGCCAGCTCACCACCGGACAGGGTTGAGACTGAAGCTTTCTTT.

The rearrangement joins TRBV12-3 or TRBV12-4 to TRBJ1-1; D not certain. Trimming took 6 bases from V and 3 from J, leaving 11 bases between them. This CDR3 is 13 amino acids long. The CDR3 region has the DNA TGTGCCAGCAGCCCCCAAAGGCACACTGAAGCTTTCTTT. Amino acids: CASSPQRHTEAFF.

V is TRBV5-6 and J is TRBJ1-4; TRBD1 aligns across 7 bases. Germline V gene data show CDR1 as SGHDT and CDR2 as YYEEEE. The V and J ends lost 4 bases and 5 bases, in that order; junction bases with no gene match: 2. The CDR3 runs 13 residues. The CDR3 protein is CASSIQGNEKLFF. CDR3 nucleotide sequence: TGTGCCAGCAGCATACAGGGGAATGAAAAACTGTTTTTT.

The chain recombines TRBV3-1 (or the pseudogene TRBV3-2) with TRBJ1-6, with a possible D match to TRBD1 (5 bases). The CDR3 covers 16 residues. Germline CDR1 is LGHDT and CDR2 is YNNKEL (reference sequence). V gave up 0 bases and J gave up 9 bases, with 15 bases separating them. The CDR3 spells CASSQDRGRESSPLHF. The DNA for the CDR3 is TGTGCCAGCAGCCAAGATAGGGGCAGGGAAAGTTCACCCCTCCACTTT.

This sequence joins TRBV6-5 and TRBJ2-7; D is perhaps TRBD1 (5 bases). Germline CDR1 MNHEY, CDR2 SVGAGI. Trimming pared 8 bases from V and 2 bases from J, leaving 19 bases between. There are 15 residues in the CDR3. The CDR3: CASSQQGSQAYEQYF. The DNA for the CDR3 is TGTGCCAGCTCCCAGCAGGGCTCACAAGCCTACGAGCAGTACTTC.

J is TRBJ1-6 and V is TRBV5-1; TRBD1 aligns across 7 bases. The junction had 6 bases not matched to a gene; V was cut back by 2 bases and J by 10 bases. The germline CDR1 and CDR2 sequences are SGHRS and YFSETQ. The CDR3 loop spans 14 amino acids. CDR3 in amino acids: CASSFNRGGSPLHF. CDR3 DNA sequence: TGCGCCAGCAGCTTCAACAGGGGAGGATCACCCCTCCACTTT.

V gene TRBV28 combines with J gene TRBJ1-2; D is possibly TRBD1 (6 bases). The ends were cut back, 0 bases at V and 0 bases at J, with 14 bases in the middle. There are 17 residues in the CDR3. Germline CDR1 reads MDHEN; CDR2 reads SYDVKM. The CDR3, as DNA: TGTGCCAGCAGTTTATGGGAAACAGGGACCTCTAACTATGGCTACACCTTC. This gives the protein CASSLWETGTSNYGYTF.

CDR3 DNA: TGTGCCAGCAGTTCCACCGGGACAGGGGGTCAGCCCCAGCATTTT. It specifies CASSSTGTGGQPQHF. V is TRBV6-5 and J is TRBJ1-5; TRBD1 agrees at 11 bases. Germline trimming cut 4 bases from V and 6 bases from J; bases unmatched to any gene: 5. The CDR3 contains 15 residues. Looked up from germline, CDR1 is MNHEY and CDR2 is SVGAGI.

V and J are TRBV6-5 and TRBJ2-5; 8 bases map to TRBD2. Trimming cost V 9 bases and J 0 bases; bases outside gene matches: 9. The CDR3 is made up of 15 amino acids. Germline V CDR1 and CDR2: MNHEY, SVGAGI. CDR3 residues: CARGGRGADQETQYF. The CDR3 DNA reads TGTGCCAGAGGAGGGCGGGGGGCCGACCAAGAGACCCAGTACTTC.

The CDR3 is CASSLRTGYNSPLHF. The CDR3 coding sequence is TGTGCCAGCAGCTTGCGGACAGGTTATAATTCACCCCTCCACTTT. The chain employs TRBV7-6 and TRBJ1-6, with 7 nucleotides matching TRBD1. The V and J ends lost 3 bases and 4 bases, in that order; junction bases with no gene match: 3. This CDR3 is built from 15 residues. In germline, CDR1 is SGHVS, CDR2 FNYEAQ.

The chain employs TRBV19 and TRBJ1-5, with 9 bases fitting TRBD1. V trimming: 4 bases; J trimming: 8 bases; junction bases outside the gene matches: 6. This CDR3 is 14 amino acids long. Per the germline V gene, CDR1 is LNHDA and CDR2 is SQIVND (reference sequence). CDR3 in DNA: TGTGCCAGTAGTACCTACAGGGGGCTAGAGCCCCAGCATTTT. Its translation is CASSTYRGLEPQHF.